The rows below give T cell receptor beta chains drawn from one sample of a study of T cell repertoires in cytomegalovirus infection. TCRdb called the reads again in MiXCR, with one record for every CDR3 protein. The sample includes more than 350,000 distinct CDR3 sequences, approximately 30% seen only once; the top ten take around 15%. Sequencing used PBMCs. Receptors originate from a human donor in good health (CMV status not recorded). Some clones in this sample may be carry-over from other donors' samples. Each CDR3 is given with its conserved first and last residue. The D gene is left open where the match is weak. The size field is filled for only some rows; it gives once, few, many or a size class.

j_call | d_call | v_call | clone_size | cdr3_aa | cdr3_nt
TRBJ1-2 | . | TRBV28 | . | CASSSQGALGYTF | TGTGCCAGCAGCTCCCAAGGGGCGCTTGGCTACACCTTC
TRBJ2-2 | . | TRBV7-3 | . | CASSLLGGTNTGELFF | TGTGCCAGCAGCTTATTAGGAGGGACTAACACCGGGGAGCTGTTTTTT
TRBJ1-6 | TRBD1 | TRBV20-1 | . | CSALTGGSSYNSPLHF | TGCAGTGCTCTTACAGGGGGGAGCTCCTATAATTCACCCCTCCACTTT
TRBJ2-2 | . | TRBV7-2 | many | CASSLAGPWNTGELFF | TGTGCCAGCAGCTTAGCCGGACCGTGGAACACCGGGGAGCTGTTTTTT
TRBJ2-3 | . | TRBV6-5 | . | CASSYQGRTDTQYF | TGTGCCAGCAGTTACCAGGGACGCACAGATACGCAGTATTTT
TRBJ2-1 | . | TRBV4-1 | . | CASSQPDRTFYNEQFF | TGCGCCAGCAGCCAACCGGACAGAACCTTCTACAATGAGCAGTTCTTC
TRBJ2-7 | TRBD1 | TRBV6-5 | . | CASISGTGTYEQYF | TGTGCCAGCATTTCGGGGACAGGCACCTACGAGCAGTACTTC
TRBJ2-2 | . | TRBV7-6 | . | CASSWDGSNTGELFF | TGTGCCAGCAGCTGGGACGGGTCGAACACCGGGGAGCTGTTTTTT
TRBJ1-5 | TRBD1 | TRBV19 | few | CASSTGQGTLINQPQHF | TGTGCCAGTAGTACCGGACAGGGGACGCTCATTAATCAGCCCCAGCATTTT
TRBJ2-1 | TRBD2 | TRBV19 | . | CASSRGGVTYNEQFF | TGTGCCAGTAGCCGGGGGGGAGTCACCTACAATGAGCAGTTCTTC
TRBJ1-5 | . | TRBV10-3 | . | CAISESGLTPSNQPQHF | TGTGCCATCAGTGAGTCGGGGTTGACCCCGAGCAATCAGCCCCAGCATTTT
TRBJ2-7 | TRBD1 | TRBV7-6 | . | CASSSPGTGMYEQYF | TGTGCCAGCAGCTCTCCCGGGACAGGGATGTACGAGCAGTACTTC
TRBJ2-5 | . | TRBV4-2 | . | CASMTQGEGTQYF | TGTGCCAGCATGACACAGGGTGAGGGAACGCAGTACTTC
TRBJ2-7 | . | TRBV7-2 | many | CASSKRGGEGLDEQYF | TGTGCCAGCAGCAAAAGGGGGGGTGAAGGCCTGGACGAGCAGTACTTC
TRBJ2-1 | . | TRBV4-3 | . | CASSQDGGDEQFF | TGCGCCAGCAGCCAAGATGGAGGGGACGAGCAGTTCTTC
TRBJ2-2 | TRBD2 | TRBV19 | many | CASSSPGGTGELFF | TGTGCCAGTAGTTCCCCGGGAGGGACCGGGGAGCTGTTTTTT
TRBJ2-7 | . | TRBV11-1 | few | CASSPRQGPEQYF | TGTGCCAGCAGCCCCCGCCAGGGCCCCGAGCAGTACTTC
TRBJ2-7 | . | TRBV11-2 | many | CASSPRTGSAPSFYEQYF | TGTGCCAGCAGCCCCCGGACCGGTTCCGCCCCATCATTCTACGAGCAGTACTTC
TRBJ2-5 | TRBD1 | TRBV7-2 | many | CASSPLGQRQETQYF | TGTGCCAGCAGCCCCCTGGGACAGCGGCAAGAGACCCAGTACTTC
TRBJ2-3 | . | TRBV5-1 | few | CASSLVGAIGADTQYF | TGCGCCAGCAGCTTGGTTGGGGCCATTGGCGCAGATACGCAGTATTTT
TRBJ2-5 | TRBD1 | TRBV5-6 | . | CASSVTGFGRETQYF | TGTGCCAGCAGTGTGACAGGGTTTGGGAGAGAGACCCAGTACTTC
TRBJ1-2 | . | TRBV6-1 | few | CASRDSRTYGYTF | TGTGCCAGCAGGGACAGCAGAACTTATGGCTACACCTTC
TRBJ2-2 | . | TRBV6-2/TRBV6-3 | . | CASSGQGIGELFF | TGTGCCAGCAGTGGCCAGGGGATCGGGGAGCTGTTTTTT
TRBJ2-2 | . | TRBV2 | many | CASSEGFGQTTGELFF | TGTGCCAGCAGTGAAGGTTTCGGACAGACGACCGGGGAGCTGTTTTTT
TRBJ2-2 | TRBD1 | TRBV20-1 | few | CSARPTLTGVTGELFF | TGCAGTGCTAGACCCACACTGACAGGGGTCACCGGGGAGCTGTTTTTT
TRBJ2-4 | . | TRBV6-1 | . | CAHGELAKNIQYF | TGTGCCCACGGGGAATTAGCCAAAAACATTCAGTACTTC
TRBJ2-3 | . | TRBV2 | many | CASSEDTDTQYF | TGTGCCAGCAGTGAGGACACAGATACGCAGTATTTT
TRBJ2-7 | . | TRBV6-6 | . | CASSYTTVESSYEQYF | TGTGCCAGCAGTTACACGACAGTTGAAAGCTCCTACGAGCAGTACTTC
TRBJ2-3 | TRBD2 | TRBV11-2 | . | CASSWTSGGAGPPPDTQYF | TGTGCCAGCAGCTGGACTAGCGGGGGGGCCGGACCCCCGCCAGATACGCAGTATTTT
TRBJ1-1 | TRBD1 | TRBV11-2 | . | CASSLGAPATGGEAFF | TGTGCCAGCAGCTTAGGTGCCCCTGCGACAGGGGGTGAAGCTTTCTTT
TRBJ2-6 | TRBD1 | TRBV28 | . | CASSHDRGMTGANVLTF | TGTGCCAGCAGTCACGACAGGGGTATGACTGGGGCCAACGTCCTGACTTTC
TRBJ1-4 | . | TRBV20-1 | . | CSASDASNEKLFF | TGCAGTGCTAGTGACGCGTCTAATGAAAAACTGTTTTTT
TRBJ2-7 | . | TRBV7-8 | . | CDSSPDSTLLDEQYF | TGTGACAGCAGCCCCGACAGCACCCTTCTGGACGAGCAGTACTTC
TRBJ2-7 | . | TRBV7-6 | . | CASSPGLGSYEQYF | TGTGCCAGCAGCCCGGGGTTGGGCTCCTACGAGCAGTACTTC
TRBJ2-1 | . | TRBV13 | . | CASSLGTLYNEQFF | TGTGCCAGCAGCTTAGGGACCTTATACAATGAGCAGTTCTTC
TRBJ1-1 | . | TRBV18 | . | CASSPERNTEAFF | TGTGCCAGCTCCCCCGAGCGGAACACTGAAGCTTTCTTT
TRBJ2-1 | TRBD2 | TRBV12-3/TRBV12-4 | . | CASSLKRGGGNEQFF | TGTGCCAGCAGCCTTAAGCGGGGGGGGGGCAATGAGCAGTTCTTC
TRBJ2-5 | . | TRBV14 | . | CASSQEGRAGETQYF | TGTGCCAGCAGCCAAGAAGGACGGGCCGGCGAGACCCAGTACTTC
TRBJ1-5 | . | TRBV6-1 | few | CASSEGGGWGSNQPQHF | TGTGCCAGCAGTGAAGGGGGGGGGTGGGGGAGCAATCAGCCCCAGCATTTT
TRBJ1-2 | . | TRBV2 | . | CASRTFPGYTF | TGTGCCAGCAGGACTTTTCCTGGCTACACCTTC
TRBJ2-7 | TRBD2 | TRBV7-8 | . | CASTYQDDGGAFYEQYF | TGTGCCAGTACCTACCAGGATGACGGGGGGGCCTTTTACGAGCAGTACTTC
TRBJ2-3 | TRBD2 | TRBV6-6 | . | CASSYGPSGGAGTDTQYF | TGTGCCAGCAGTTACGGGCCTAGCGGGGGGGCGGGGACAGATACGCAGTATTTT
TRBJ2-2 | TRBD2 | TRBV6-1 | few | CASKVAGANTGELFF | TGTGCCAGCAAAGTAGCGGGGGCGAACACCGGGGAGCTGTTTTTT
TRBJ1-1 | . | TRBV15 | few | CATSRAGTQNTEAFF | TGTGCCACCAGCAGAGCCGGCACGCAGAACACTGAAGCTTTCTTT
TRBJ2-7 | . | TRBV6-2/TRBV6-3 | . | CASSYSGALEQYF | TGTGCCAGCAGTTACTCCGGGGCCTTGGAGCAGTACTTC